Listed below are T cell receptor beta chains from one sample, sequenced in a study of blood T cell repertoires in COVID-19. The assay was immunoSEQ multiplex PCR, and TCRdb's table has in-frame clones only and misses some. The sample has over 25,000 clones; 80% to 95% are singletons. Material: peripheral blood. All receptors derive from a man in his sixties with acute or convalescent COVID-19. Both conserved end residues are part of each CDR3. The D gene is left open where the match is weak. The size entry is marked missing in some rows and otherwise reads once, few, many or a size class.

TGTGCCAGCAGCCGACAGGAGTTAGGAAACACCATATATTTT | CASSRQELGNTIYF | TRBJ1-3 | . | TRBV3-1/TRBV3-2 | .
TGTGCCAGCAGATGGACAGCATTTAACAATGAGCAGTTCTTC | CASRWTAFNNEQFF | TRBJ2-1 | . | TRBV28 | .
TGTGCCAGCAGCTTATCCCTGGCGGGAGCCTACGAGCAGTACTTC | CASSLSLAGAYEQYF | TRBJ2-7 | . | TRBV7-2 | TRBD2
TGTGCCAGCAGCTTGGGACTAGCGGCCTACAATGAGCAGTTCTTC | CASSLGLAAYNEQFF | TRBJ2-1 | . | TRBV3-1/TRBV3-2 | TRBD2
TGTGCCAGCGGGGTCGGGGGCTCTGGGGCCAACGTCCTGACTTTC | CASGVGGSGANVLTF | TRBJ2-6 | . | TRBV6-5 | .
TGTGCCACCAGTGATTTACAGGGAAGGGGTAGGGAGACCCAGTACTTC | CATSDLQGRGRETQYF | TRBJ2-5 | . | TRBV24-1 | .
TGTGCCAGTAGTATCTCGGGGAATAGAGGCAATCAGCCCCAGCATTTT | CASSISGNRGNQPQHF | TRBJ1-5 | . | TRBV19 | .
TGTGCCAGCAGCTTGTGGGTGACTAACAATGAGCAGTTCTTC | CASSLWVTNNEQFF | TRBJ2-1 | once | TRBV7-9 | .
TGTGCCAGCAGAATGACAGGGGTTGGCGGTGAGCAGTTCTTC | CASRMTGVGGEQFF | TRBJ2-1 | . | TRBV27 | TRBD1
TGTGCCTGCAAAGCCGGACAGTCGAACACTGAAGCTTTCTTT | CACKAGQSNTEAFF | TRBJ1-1 | . | TRBV30 | .
TGTGCCAGCAGGGAGGGAACAAGGCAAGGGTATGGCTACACCTTC | CASREGTRQGYGYTF | TRBJ1-2 | . | TRBV6-5 | .
TGTGCCAGCAGTTTAACCTCAGGGGCTAGAGAGACCCAGTACTTC | CASSLTSGARETQYF | TRBJ2-5 | once | TRBV7-9 | .
TGCGCCAGCAGCCACCGGGACAGCCCTGGAAACACCATATATTTT | CASSHRDSPGNTIYF | TRBJ1-3 | . | TRBV10-2 | TRBD1
TGTGCCACCTCAAGTACAAACACTGAAGCTTTCTTT | CATSSTNTEAFF | TRBJ1-1 | . | TRBV6-5 | .
TGTGCCAGCAGCCCCGTCGGGGGGGTACGGTACGAGCAGTACTTC | CASSPVGGVRYEQYF | TRBJ2-7 | few | TRBV27 | TRBD2
TGTGCCACCAGTGATTTGGCGGGAGGGCGGGATGAGCAGTTCTTC | CATSDLAGGRDEQFF | TRBJ2-1 | . | TRBV24-1 | TRBD2
TGTGCCAGCAGCTTCGACGGGAGGGCCTATAATGAGCAGTTCTTC | CASSFDGRAYNEQFF | TRBJ2-1 | . | TRBV7-2 | TRBD2
TGTGCCAGCAGTGACTGGTGGGAGAGAACGAGCACAGATACGCAGTATTTT | CASSDWWERTSTDTQYF | TRBJ2-3 | . | TRBV6-4 | .
TGTGCCAGTAGTACACAGGGGAACACTGAAGCTTTCTTT | CASSTQGNTEAFF | TRBJ1-1 | . | TRBV19 | .
TGTGCCAGCAGCCTCCTTCCGGGACTAGCGGGAGGGTGGCAGTTCTTC | CASSLLPGLAGGWQFF | TRBJ2-1 | . | TRBV7-2 | TRBD2
TGTGCCAGCAGCTTTGCAGGGTCCTATAATTCACCCCTCCACTTT | CASSFAGSYNSPLHF | TRBJ1-6 | . | TRBV7-2 | .
TGTGCCAGCAGCTCCCCCGGGAGGCACTCTGGAAACACCATATATTTT | CASSSPGRHSGNTIYF | TRBJ1-3 | . | TRBV11-3 | .
TGTGCCAGCTCACCGTTCGGGGTCCTAGCCAAAAACATTCAGTACTTC | CASSPFGVLAKNIQYF | TRBJ2-4 | . | TRBV18 | .
TGTGCCAGCAGGCTAAACAGGGGAGCCGACTATGGCTACACCTTC | CASRLNRGADYGYTF | TRBJ1-2 | . | TRBV27 | TRBD1
TGTGCCAGCAGCCAAGAGTTCGGTTATAATTCACCCCTCCACTTT | CASSQEFGYNSPLHF | TRBJ1-6 | . | TRBV14 | .
TGTGCCAGCAGTTCTCCTCGGGGGGGAGAGATTGAAGCTTTCTTT | CASSSPRGGEIEAFF | TRBJ1-1 | . | TRBV27 | .
TGCGCCAGCAGCCAAGATCGGACAGACTACAATGAGCAGTTCTTC | CASSQDRTDYNEQFF | TRBJ2-1 | . | TRBV4-3 | .
TGTGCCAGCAGTTACTCGCTGCCGGGGACAGATACGCAGTATTTT | CASSYSLPGTDTQYF | TRBJ2-3 | . | TRBV6-5 | .
TGTGCCAGCAGCCACAGCCGGACTAGCGGGAGTTTAATAGATACGCAGTATTTT | CASSHSRTSGSLIDTQYF | TRBJ2-3 | . | TRBV3-1/TRBV3-2 | TRBD2
TGTGCCAGCAGCTCCTACAGGGGGCGCAACGAGCAGTACTTC | CASSSYRGRNEQYF | TRBJ2-7 | . | TRBV3-1/TRBV3-2 | TRBD1
TGTGCCAGCAGTTTGGGCACCACCGGGGAGCTGTTTTTT | CASSLGTTGELFF | TRBJ2-2 | . | TRBV27 | .
TGTGCCAGTAGTATCGCTGACCCCACAGGAGAGCCCCAGCATTTT | CASSIADPTGEPQHF | TRBJ1-5 | . | TRBV19 | .
TGTGCCAGCAGCCAACGACAGGGCACCGGGGAGCTGTTTTTT | CASSQRQGTGELFF | TRBJ2-2 | . | TRBV4-2 | TRBD1
TGTGCCATCAGTCCCGGGACTAGCGGGAGGCTTACCGACCAAAGCACAGATACGCAGTATTTT | CAISPGTSGRLTDQSTDTQYF | TRBJ2-3 | few | TRBV10-3 | TRBD2
TGTGCCAGCAGCTCCGGACTCCCGCCTTGGGAGCAGTACTTC | CASSSGLPPWEQYF | TRBJ2-7 | . | TRBV7-2 | .
TGTGCCAGCAGTTACTCGACGGGACTAACTGAAGCTTTCTTT | CASSYSTGLTEAFF | TRBJ1-1 | . | TRBV6-5 | .
TGTGCCAGCAGTTACGCCCAGGGGCACTATGGCTACACCTTC | CASSYAQGHYGYTF | TRBJ1-2 | . | TRBV6-5 | .